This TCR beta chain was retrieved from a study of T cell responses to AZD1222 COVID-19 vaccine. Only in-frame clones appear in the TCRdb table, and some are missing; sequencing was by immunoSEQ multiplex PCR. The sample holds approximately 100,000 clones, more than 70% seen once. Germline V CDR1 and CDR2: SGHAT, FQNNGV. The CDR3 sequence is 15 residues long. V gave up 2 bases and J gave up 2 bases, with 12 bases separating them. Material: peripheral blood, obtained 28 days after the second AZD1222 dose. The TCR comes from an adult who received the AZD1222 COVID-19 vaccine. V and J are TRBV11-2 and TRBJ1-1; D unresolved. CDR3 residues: CASSLLFTGNTEAFF. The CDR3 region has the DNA TGTGCCAGCAGCTTATTATTTACCGGTAACACTGAAGCTTTCTTT. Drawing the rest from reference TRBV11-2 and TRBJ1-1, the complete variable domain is EAGVAQSPRYKIIEKRQSVAFWCNPISGHATLYWYQQILGQGPKLLIQFQNNGVVDDSQLPKDRFSAERLKGVDSTLKIQPAKLEDSAVYLCASSLLFTGNTEAFFGQGTRLTVV.